This is a list of T cell receptor beta chains from one sample in a study of blood T cell repertoires in COVID-19. Profiled with immunoSEQ multiplex PCR; TCRdb holds only in-frame clones, not every one. The sample shows some 210,000 clones, just under 85% of them seen only once. What was sequenced was peripheral blood. The receptors originated from a woman aged 70 to 79 with active or convalescent COVID-19. Each CDR3 is given with its conserved first and last residue. The D gene is left open where the match is weak. Clone size is not always given. Where it is, it says once, few, many or a class for expanded clones.

TRBV7-3,TRBD1,TRBJ1-1,NA,CASSPSRTGSYAEAFF,TGTGCCAGCAGCCCCTCGCGGACAGGGTCGTACGCTGAAGCTTTCTTT
TRBV5-1,TRBD1,TRBJ2-5,NA,CASRPRTGGNQETQYF,TGCGCCAGCAGACCTCGGACAGGGGGCAACCAAGAGACCCAGTACTTC
TRBV6-4,NA,TRBJ1-2,NA,CASSDRANYGYTF,TGTGCCAGCAGTGACCGAGCTAACTATGGCTACACCTTC
TRBV25-1,NA,TRBJ2-3,once,CASSARRGTDTQYF,TGTGCCAGCAGTGCACGGCGGGGCACAGATACGCAGTATTTT
TRBV19,TRBD2,TRBJ2-7,few,CASSMAGTSGRGEQYF,TGTGCCAGTAGTATGGCCGGGACTAGCGGGAGAGGGGAGCAGTACTTC
TRBV30,NA,TRBJ1-2,NA,CAWSDPLRGPLDGYTF,TGTGCCTGGAGTGACCCACTCAGGGGACCTCTAGATGGCTACACCTTC
TRBV19,TRBD1,TRBJ1-5,NA,CASSIGQGNQPQHF,TGTGCCAGTAGCATCGGACAGGGGAATCAGCCCCAGCATTTT
TRBV27,NA,TRBJ2-1,NA,CATSLIVGDLDYNEQFF,TGTGCCACCAGCCTAATTGTAGGGGATCTGGACTACAATGAGCAGTTCTTC
TRBV15,TRBD1,TRBJ2-1,NA,CATSRDGPGQDTYNEQFF,TGTGCCACCAGCAGAGATGGCCCGGGACAGGATACCTACAATGAGCAGTTCTTC
TRBV3-1/TRBV3-2,NA,TRBJ2-3,NA,CASSQDLGGTSTDTQYF,TGTGCCAGCAGCCAAGACCTAGGGGGAACTAGCACAGATACGCAGTATTTT